What follows are 24 T cell receptor beta chains derived from one specimen sequenced in a study of blood T cell repertoires in COVID-19. Some clones are missing from TCRdb's copy, which holds only in-frame ones; the method was immunoSEQ multiplex PCR. The table lists over 300,000 clones, approximately 88% of them singletons. Material for sequencing was PBMCs or T cells enriched from blood (not recorded which). These receptor sequences come from a woman aged 30 to 39 with acute COVID-19.

V is TRBV4-3 and J is TRBJ2-2, with D possibly matching TRBD1 (5 bases). V gave up 0 bases and J gave up 2 bases, with 16 bases separating them. Germline V gene lookup returns CDR1 LGHNA and CDR2 YSLEER. The CDR3 loop spans 18 amino acids. As DNA, the CDR3 is TGCGCCAGCAGCCAAGATCTTAAGGCAGGGCTAAACACCGGGGAGCTGTTTTTT. Protein product: CASSQDLKAGLNTGELFF.

This chain joins TRBV12-3 or TRBV12-4 and TRBJ1-6; no reliable D call. CDR3 length: 13 residues. In DNA form, the CDR3 reads TGTGCATGGCGGGCAGCCAATAATTCACCCCTCCACTTT. This sequence encodes CAWRAANNSPLHF.

The chain combines TRBV5-1 with TRBJ1-5, with D possibly TRBD1 on 5 matching bases. This CDR3 is 15 amino acids long. V lost 0 bases to trimming and J lost 4 bases, with 11 bases between them. From germline, CDR1 is SGHRS and CDR2 YFSETQ. CDR3 loop: CASSLDGGTNQPQHF. Here the CDR3 DNA reads TGCGCCAGCAGCTTGGATGGAGGGACGAATCAGCCCCAGCATTTT. The full variable domain, with the rest looked up from reference TRBV5-1 and TRBJ1-5, is KAGVTQTPRYLIKTRGQQVTLSCSPISGHRSVSWYQQTPGQGLQFLFEYFSETQRNKGNFPGRFSGRQFSNSRSEMNVSTLELGDSALYLCASSLDGGTNQPQHFGDGTRLSIL.

J is TRBJ1-1 and V is TRBV20-1; perhaps TRBD1 as D (5 bases). Germline assignment: CDR1 DFQATT and CDR2 SNEGSKA (reference sequence). Between the trimmed V and J ends, which lost 3 bases and 0 bases, there was a span of 14 bases. This CDR3 region has 15 residues. DNA of the CDR3: TGCAGTGCTAGTCCCCCCGGGGGTATGAACACTGAAGCTTTCTTT. This translates into CSASPPGGMNTEAFF.

CDR3 coding DNA: TGTGCCAGCAGTATGACAGGGAATTCGTCACCCCTCCACTTT. It specifies CASSMTGNSSPLHF. The gene calls are TRBV2 and TRBJ1-6, with 7 bases fitting TRBD1. Trimming at V came to 5 bases and at J to 10 bases, leaving 8 bases not matched to a gene. CDR3 length equals 14 residues. From germline, CDR1 is SNHLY and CDR2 FYNNEI.

The V and J genes are TRBV6-5 and TRBJ1-2; 7 positions match TRBD1. The ends lost 0 bases at V and 7 bases at J; junction bases unmatched: 2. The germline gives CDR1 MNHEY, CDR2 SVGAGI. The CDR3 has 13 amino acids. In nucleotides, the CDR3 is TGTGCCAGCAGTTACTCCGACAGGGTTGGCTACACCTTC. Its translation is CASSYSDRVGYTF.

V is TRBV3-1 (or the pseudogene TRBV3-2) and J is TRBJ1-6, with 7 bases matching TRBD1. Looked up from germline, CDR1 is LGHDT and CDR2 is YNNKEL (reference sequence). CDR3 length: 12 residues. J gave up 5 bases and V 8 bases, and 0 bases lay outside the gene matches. CDR3 sequence reads: CASGQDNSPLHF. The CDR3 DNA follows: TGTGCCAGCGGACAGGATAATTCACCCCTCCACTTT.

This rearrangement joins TRBV18 to TRBJ1-2; 8 bases are shared with TRBD1. There are 16 residues in the CDR3. V gave up 2 bases and J gave up 4 bases; unmatched junction bases: 9. Germline CDR1 KGHSH, CDR2 LQKENI. The CDR3 loop is CASSPFQGATSYGYTF. Written as DNA, the CDR3 is TGTGCCAGCTCACCATTTCAGGGGGCCACTAGCTATGGCTACACCTTC. Filled out from reference TRBV18 and TRBJ1-2, the complete variable domain reads NAGVMQNPRHLVRRRGQEARLRCSPMKGHSHVYWYRQLPEEGLKFMVYLQKENIIDESGMPKERFSAEFPKEGPSILRIQQVVRGDSAAYFCASSPFQGATSYGYTFGSGTRLTVV.

The rearrangement joins TRBV6-1 to TRBJ2-2; the D gene is possibly TRBD2 (5 bases). V was pared by 2 bases and J by 3 bases, with 10 bases between. CDR1 is MNHNS and CDR2 is SASEGT in the germline V gene. The CDR3 loop spans 15 amino acids. The CDR3: CASSESFGDTGELFF. CDR3 DNA sequence: TGTGCCAGCAGTGAATCTTTCGGGGACACCGGGGAGCTGTTTTTT.

This clone appeared a single time. This rearrangement joins TRBV2 to TRBJ2-7, with D tentatively TRBD2 (5 bases). CDR3 length equals 14 residues. The V gene lost 6 bases and the J gene lost 3 bases, with 15 bases spanning the gap. Looked up from germline, CDR1 is SNHLY and CDR2 is FYNNEI. Here the CDR3 reads CASRQTNTYYEQYF. The CDR3 region has the DNA TGTGCCAGCAGGCAGACTAATACTTACTACGAGCAGTACTTC.

The V gene is TRBV7-9, the J gene TRBJ1-1, with D unclear. Trimming cost V 4 bases and J 2 bases, with 11 bases left between them. CDR1 SEHNR and CDR2 FQNEAQ come from the germline V gene (reference sequence). This CDR3 comprises 14 residues. CDR3 protein: CASSSITGNTEAFF. Written as DNA, the CDR3 is TGTGCCAGCAGCTCCATCACGGGAAACACTGAAGCTTTCTTT.

The chain recombines TRBV19 with TRBJ1-2; the D is unclear. The CDR3 has 14 amino acids. In germline, CDR1 is LNHDA, CDR2 SQIVND (reference sequence). Trimming stripped 1 base from V and 1 base from J, with 7 bases between. DNA of the CDR3: TGTGCCAGTAGTATAGCAGGCAGTAACTATGGCTACACCTTC. This sequence encodes CASSIAGSNYGYTF.

V and J are TRBV19 and TRBJ1-4, with no clear D. Per the germline V gene, CDR1 is LNHDA and CDR2 is SQIVND (reference sequence). V was pared by 2 bases and J by 7 bases, with 11 bases between. This CDR3 is built from 14 residues. Here the CDR3 reads CASSISAGSEKLFF. The CDR3 region has the DNA TGTGCCAGTAGTATATCCGCCGGGAGTGAAAAACTGTTTTTT.

The CDR3 nucleotides read TGTGCCAGCAGTTCATCGACAGGGTGGGCAGATACGCAGTATTTT. This translates into CASSSSTGWADTQYF. This sequence joins TRBV6-5 and TRBJ2-3; TRBD1 agrees at 7 bases. CDR3 length equals 15 residues. The V and J ends lost 4 bases and 4 bases, in that order; junction bases with no gene match: 8. Germline loops: CDR1 MNHEY, CDR2 SVGAGI.

The CDR3 spells CATSDLGRASNTGELFF. CDR3 DNA sequence: TGTGCCACCAGTGATTTGGGGCGGGCTTCGAACACCGGGGAGCTGTTTTTT. The chain employs TRBV24-1 and TRBJ2-2; possible D gene TRBD2, 5 bases. The CDR3 has 17 amino acids. Per germline, CDR1 KGHDR and CDR2 SFDVKD. Trimming left V 0 bases short and J 0 bases short, with 10 bases between.

J is TRBJ2-7 and V is TRBV2; D is possibly TRBD1 (5 bases). Trimming took off 6 bases at V and 0 bases at J, with 6 bases between the two ends. This CDR3 region has 12 residues. Germline loops: CDR1 SNHLY, CDR2 FYNNEI. The CDR3 region has the DNA TGTGCCAGCAGGGACATCTCCTACGAGCAGTACTTC. Translation gives CASRDISYEQYF.

J is TRBJ2-7 and V is TRBV3-1 (or the pseudogene TRBV3-2); 7 bases are shared with TRBD1. The CDR3 runs 14 residues. V lost 3 bases to trimming and J lost 3 bases; unmatched junction nucleotides: 5. Germline V gene sequence: CDR1 LGHDT, CDR2 YNNKEL (reference sequence). CDR3 in DNA: TGTGCCAGCAGCCAGGAGGACAGGAACTACGAGCAGTACTTC. Protein sequence: CASSQEDRNYEQYF.

This chain uses TRBV11-2 with TRBJ1-1; TRBD1 might be the D (5 bases). CDR1 is SGHAT and CDR2 is FQNNGV in the germline V gene. The V and J ends lost 2 bases and 1 base respectively, with 11 bases between them. The CDR3 is 15 amino acids. For the CDR3, the DNA is TGTGCCAGCAGCTTAAGTTCTGGACAGAACACTGAAGCTTTCTTT. Translation gives CASSLSSGQNTEAFF. Variable domain in full (rest from reference TRBV11-2 and TRBJ1-1): EAGVAQSPRYKIIEKRQSVAFWCNPISGHATLYWYQQILGQGPKLLIQFQNNGVVDDSQLPKDRFSAERLKGVDSTLKIQPAKLEDSAVYLCASSLSSGQNTEAFFGQGTRLTVV.

This clone appeared a single time. The V call is TRBV10-3, the J call TRBJ2-3, with 13 bases that match TRBD2. The CDR3 sequence is 17 residues long. The germline V gene has CDR1 ENHRY and CDR2 SYGVKD. V shed 4 bases, J shed 2 bases, and the junction held 6 bases outside the gene matches. The CDR3 here is CAISGRTSGGITDTQYF. For the CDR3, the DNA is TGTGCCATCAGTGGGCGGACTAGCGGGGGAATCACAGATACGCAGTATTTT.

V usage is TRBV18 and J usage is TRBJ1-3, with D perhaps TRBD1 (5 bases). V was shortened by 2 bases and J by 0 bases, with 14 bases between the two germline ends. Germline V gives CDR1 KGHSH, CDR2 LQKENI. The CDR3 is 17 amino acids. CDR3 bases: TGTGCCAGCTCACCAGAGTCGGGACTGCTCTCTGGAAACACCATATATTTT. Translation gives CASSPESGLLSGNTIYF.

The chain has TRBV29-1 and TRBJ2-1; 7 nucleotides line up with TRBD1. The CDR3 contains 15 residues. Per germline, CDR1 SQVTM and CDR2 ANQGSEA. Unmatched junction bases numbered 5, after V lost 0 bases and J lost 3 bases. CDR3 coding DNA: TGCAGCGTTGAAGACCGGGACAGCTACTACAATGAGCAGTTCTTC. Protein: CSVEDRDSYYNEQFF.

The J gene is TRBJ1-1, the V gene TRBV3-1 (or the pseudogene TRBV3-2), with TRBD1 as a possible D gene (5 bases). The V end lost 1 base, the J end lost 6 bases, and 12 bases lay between the germline ends. The CDR3 loop spans 14 amino acids. The germline CDR1 and CDR2 sequences are LGHDT and YNNKEL (reference sequence). CDR3 region: CASSQVKGAAEAFF. The CDR3 DNA sequence: TGTGCCAGCAGCCAAGTAAAAGGGGCTGCTGAAGCTTTCTTT.

This clone occurred once. The chain combines TRBV20-1 with TRBJ1-2, with a tentative D call TRBD1 (5 bases). Germline CDR1 and CDR2: DFQATT and SNEGSKA (reference sequence). The CDR3 spans 18 residues. The V end was cut by 3 bases, the J end by 4 bases, with 27 bases between. This CDR3 is CSASGLEQGAQGSYGYTF. As DNA, the CDR3 is TGCAGTGCTAGTGGTCTGGAACAAGGGGCCCAGGGAAGCTATGGCTACACCTTC.

This chain links TRBV6-4 with TRBJ2-6, with D possibly being TRBD1 (5 bases). Germline V gene sequence: CDR1 MRHNA, CDR2 SNTAGT. V was shortened by 4 bases and J by 0 bases, with 13 bases between the two germline ends. The CDR3 length is 17 residues. CDR3 sequence reads: CASSGPGPASGANVLTF. DNA of the CDR3: TGTGCCAGCAGTGGTCCAGGGCCGGCCTCTGGGGCCAACGTCCTGACTTTC.